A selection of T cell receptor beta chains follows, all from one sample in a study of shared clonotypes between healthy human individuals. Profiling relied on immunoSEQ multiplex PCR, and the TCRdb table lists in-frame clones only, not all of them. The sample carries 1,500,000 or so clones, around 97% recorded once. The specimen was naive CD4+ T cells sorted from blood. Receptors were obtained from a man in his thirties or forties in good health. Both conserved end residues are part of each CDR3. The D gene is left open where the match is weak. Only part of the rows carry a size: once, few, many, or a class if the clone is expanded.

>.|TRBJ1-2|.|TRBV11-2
TGTGCCAGCAGCTTAACGGGACGGGCCCGCGCCCTACAAGACTATGGCTACACCTTC
CASSLTGRARALQDYGYTF
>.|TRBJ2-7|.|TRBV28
TGTGCCAGCAGTTTCCCACTAACCACCTACGAGCAGTACTTC
CASSFPLTTYEQYF
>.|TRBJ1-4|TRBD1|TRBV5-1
TGCGCCAGCAGCTTGGCGTCAGGGGGCAATAATGAAAAACTGTTTTTT
CASSLASGGNNEKLFF
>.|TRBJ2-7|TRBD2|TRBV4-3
TGCGCCAGCAGCCAAGATTATGAGGCTAGCGGGAGTTTTTACGAGCAGTACTTC
CASSQDYEASGSFYEQYF
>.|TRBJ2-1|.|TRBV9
TGTGCCAGCAGCTCCCACCGGACTTCTAACGGTGAGCAGTTCTTC
CASSSHRTSNGEQFF
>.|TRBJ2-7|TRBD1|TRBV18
TGTGCCAGCTCACCACTGGACAGGGCTGGCTACGAGCAGTACTTC
CASSPLDRAGYEQYF
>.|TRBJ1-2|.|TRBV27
TGTGCCAGCAGTTTTTCCAGGGGCCACATCTATGGCTACACCTTC
CASSFSRGHIYGYTF
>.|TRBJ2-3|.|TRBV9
TGTGCCAGCAGCACAAGCAGTAACACAGATACGCAGTATTTT
CASSTSSNTDTQYF
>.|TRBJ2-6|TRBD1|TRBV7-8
TGTGCCAGCAGCCGCTGGGGACAGGGGGCAACTGGGGCCAACGTCCTGACTTTC
CASSRWGQGATGANVLTF
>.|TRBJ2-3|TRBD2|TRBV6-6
TGTGCCAGCAGTCCCCGTGGAGCGGGAGGGGTTTATTTT
CASSPRGAGGVYF
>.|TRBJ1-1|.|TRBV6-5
TGTGCCAGCAGGGCACTGATGAACACTGAAGCTTTCTTT
CASRALMNTEAFF
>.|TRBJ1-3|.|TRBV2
TGTGCCAGCAGTGTGTGGGAGGGCCAACCCTCTGGAAACACCATATATTTT
CASSVWEGQPSGNTIYF
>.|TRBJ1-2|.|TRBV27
TGTGCCAGCAGTTACAGGGAGGGCAACTATGGCTACACCTTC
CASSYREGNYGYTF
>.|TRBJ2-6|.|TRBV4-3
TGCGCCAGCAGCCAAGATCCACAGGGGGGGGCTGGGGCCAACGTCCTGACTTTC
CASSQDPQGGAGANVLTF
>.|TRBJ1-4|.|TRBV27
TGTGCCAGCAAAAGGATCCGGGCCGCAAACAAAGATAATGAAAAACTGTTTTTT
CASKRIRAANKDNEKLFF
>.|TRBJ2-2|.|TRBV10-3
TGTGCCATCAGTGAGTCCCCCGGGTATTCGGGGCAGTCACAGTCCAAGACTGGGGAGCTGTTTTTT
CAISESPGYSGQSQSKTGELFF
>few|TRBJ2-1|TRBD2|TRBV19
TGTGCCAGTAGTACTAGCGGGACGGATTACAATGAGCAGTTCTTC
CASSTSGTDYNEQFF
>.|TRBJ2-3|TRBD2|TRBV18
TGTGCCAGCTCACCACGGCGGGAGGTTCGCACAGATACGCAGTATTTT
CASSPRREVRTDTQYF
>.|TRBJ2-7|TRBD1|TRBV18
TGTGCCAGCTCACCACCGGTAGACAGGGGACTTTCCTACGAGCAGTACTTC
CASSPPVDRGLSYEQYF
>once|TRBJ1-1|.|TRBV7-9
TGTGCCAGCAGTCCCCAGGCTAACACTGAAGCTTTCTTT
CASSPQANTEAFF
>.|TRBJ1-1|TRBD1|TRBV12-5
TGTGCTAGTGGTTTGGTATTGGGAAAGGACAGGATGAACACTGAAGCTTTCTTT
CASGLVLGKDRMNTEAFF
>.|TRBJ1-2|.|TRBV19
TGTGCCAGTAGTATCTCTGGGGGCATGGACTATGGCTACACCTTC
CASSISGGMDYGYTF
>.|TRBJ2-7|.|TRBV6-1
TGTGCCAGCAGTGAAAGGGTAAACAGCCCCTACGAGCAGTACTTC
CASSERVNSPYEQYF
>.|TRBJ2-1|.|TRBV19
TGTGCCAGTAGTGTAACCTCTCCGTTCTCCTACAATGAGCAGTTCTTC
CASSVTSPFSYNEQFF
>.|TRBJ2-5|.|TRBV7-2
TGTGCCAGCAGCGGGGCCCCGCGGGTTCAAGAGACCCAGTACTTC
CASSGAPRVQETQYF
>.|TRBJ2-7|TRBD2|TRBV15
TGTGCCACCAGCGGGCAGAGCGGGAGTGGCTACGAGCAGTACTTC
CATSGQSGSGYEQYF
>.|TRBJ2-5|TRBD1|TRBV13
TGTGCCAGCAGCTTAGGCGTTTGGACAGGGGGTTTGGAGACCCAGTACTTC
CASSLGVWTGGLETQYF
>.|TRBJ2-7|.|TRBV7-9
TGTGCCAGCAGCTTAGGAATCGAGCAGTACTTC
CASSLGIEQYF
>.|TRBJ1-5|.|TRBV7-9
TGTGCCAGCAGCTTACCGAAATTGGGCCTGCTCCAGCATTTT
CASSLPKLGLLQHF
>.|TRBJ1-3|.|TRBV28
TGTGCCAGCAGTTTAACAGGGCTTAGCTCTGGAAACACCATATATTTT
CASSLTGLSSGNTIYF
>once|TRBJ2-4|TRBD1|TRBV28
TGTGCCAGCAGTTCAACCGGGACAGGAGGGGAGTACTTC
CASSSTGTGGEYF
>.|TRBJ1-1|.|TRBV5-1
TGCGCCAGCAGCTTGGAAGGGGGTAGTTTCTTT
CASSLEGGSFF
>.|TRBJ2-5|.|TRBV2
TGTGCCAGCAGTGAAGCTAGGGGGTTGGGCGAGACCCAGTACTTC
CASSEARGLGETQYF
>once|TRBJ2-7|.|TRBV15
TGTGCCACCAGCAGAGTGCGGTCCTACGAGCAGTACTTC
CATSRVRSYEQYF
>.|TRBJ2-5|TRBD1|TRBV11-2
TGTGCCAGCAGCTTTATGGACAGGGGGTTCCAAGAGACCCAGTACTTC
CASSFMDRGFQETQYF
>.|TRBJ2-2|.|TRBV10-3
TGTGCCATCAGCGAGGGGAGGGGGAAAACCGGGGAGCTGTTTTTT
CAISEGRGKTGELFF
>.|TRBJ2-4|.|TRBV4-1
TGCGCCAGCAGCCAAGGACAGGATTTGAAGTACTTC
CASSQGQDLKYF
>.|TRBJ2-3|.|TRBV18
TGTGCCAGCTCACCAGTAGGTTCTATAACGACAGATACGCAGTATTTT
CASSPVGSITTDTQYF
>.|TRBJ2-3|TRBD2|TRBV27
TGTGCCAGCAGTCCGCAGCGGACTAGCGGCACAGATACGCAGTATTTT
CASSPQRTSGTDTQYF
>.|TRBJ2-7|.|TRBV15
TGTGCCACCAGCAGAGAAATCGTTGTAGGCGTCTACGAGCAGTACTTC
CATSREIVVGVYEQYF
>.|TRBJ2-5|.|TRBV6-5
TGTGCCAGCAGTTTCCACAGGGAGACGGAGACCCAGTACTTC
CASSFHRETETQYF
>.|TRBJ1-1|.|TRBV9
TGTGCCAGCAGCGTAGTGGGGGAGGCCGACACTGAAGCTTTCTTT
CASSVVGEADTEAFF
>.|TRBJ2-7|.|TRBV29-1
TGCAGCGTTGCGGGCGGGCCATCCTACGAGCAGTACTTC
CSVAGGPSYEQYF
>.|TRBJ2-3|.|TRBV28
TGTGCCAGCAGTCCCTACCGGATCAGCACAGATACGCAGTATTTT
CASSPYRISTDTQYF
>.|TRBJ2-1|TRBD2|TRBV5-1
TGCGCCAGCAGCATAAGGCCTAGCGGGAGTAATGAGCAGTTCTTC
CASSIRPSGSNEQFF